This T cell receptor beta chain was recorded in a study of cytomegalovirus exposure and HLA in healthy donors. The table lists this clone with a count of one. Researchers ran the PCR with 60 Vbeta and 13 Jbeta primers. Assay used: immunoSEQ multiplex PCR; TCRdb lists only in-frame clones, some missing. Here the sample spans 200,000 to 250,000 clones, about 84% being singletons. The sequence was obtained from a human donor in good health. Sequencing input: PBMCs.

CDR3 bases: TGTGCCAGCAGCACCTTGGACTTCCAAGAGACCCAGTACTTC. This codes for CASSTLDFQETQYF. The chain joins TRBV7-9 to TRBJ2-5; D is perhaps TRBD2 (5 bases). Trimming removed 5 bases from V and 1 base from J, with 11 bases in between. Per the germline V gene, CDR1 is SEHNR and CDR2 is FQNEAQ (reference sequence). The CDR3 covers 14 residues. Looking up the rest from reference TRBV7-9 and TRBJ2-5 gives the full variable domain: DTGVSQNPRHKITKRGQNVTFRCDPISEHNRLYWYRQTLGQGPEFLTYFQNEAQLEKSRLLSDRFSAERPKGSFSTLEIQRTEQGDSAMYLCASSTLDFQETQYFGPGTRLLVL.